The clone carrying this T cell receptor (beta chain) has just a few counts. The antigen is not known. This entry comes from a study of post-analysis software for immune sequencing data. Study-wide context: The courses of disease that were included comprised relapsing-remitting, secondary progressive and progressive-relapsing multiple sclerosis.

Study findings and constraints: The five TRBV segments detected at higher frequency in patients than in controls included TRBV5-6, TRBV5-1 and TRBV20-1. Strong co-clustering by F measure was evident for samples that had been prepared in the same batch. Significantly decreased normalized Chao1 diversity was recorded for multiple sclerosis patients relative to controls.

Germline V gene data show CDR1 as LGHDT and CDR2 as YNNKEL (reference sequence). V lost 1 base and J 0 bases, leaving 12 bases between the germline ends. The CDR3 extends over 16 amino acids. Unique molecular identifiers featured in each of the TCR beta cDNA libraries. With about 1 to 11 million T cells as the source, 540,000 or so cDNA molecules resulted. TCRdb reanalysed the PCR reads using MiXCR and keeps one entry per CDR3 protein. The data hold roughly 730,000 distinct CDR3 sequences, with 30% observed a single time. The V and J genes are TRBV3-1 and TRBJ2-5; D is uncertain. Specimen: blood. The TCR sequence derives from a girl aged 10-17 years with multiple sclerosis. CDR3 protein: CASSQVMGMYQETQYF. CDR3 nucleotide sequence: TGTGCCAGCAGCCAAGTCATGGGGATGTACCAAGAGACCCAGTACTTC.